The subject of this entry is one T cell receptor (beta chain). It has no known antigen specificity. Base qualities are not recorded, but no much larger clone differs from it by a single base. The Qiagen DNeasy kit was used to extract genomic DNA both from unsorted PBMCs and from the negatively selected CD4+ and CD8+ fractions. Amplification of TCR beta CDR3 regions was done by immunoSEQ multiplex PCR with primers that anneal to V and J segments. A synthetic immune receptor repertoire was used to minimize amplification bias, and any remaining bias was removed computationally after sequencing. The authors' pipeline ran thus. Repertoire diversity was quantified as the Shannon entropy index using custom Python scripts. Unsorted, CD4+ and CD8+ repertoires were examined separately, except in combined analyses, for which CD4+ and CD8+ sequences were merged in silico. A clone counted as expanded when the clone's frequency after treatment rose at least 2-fold relative to C1D1, and clones undetected at baseline were given a pseudocount of 0.5. Singleton clones were defined as clones with 0 or 1 copy at C1D1, and non-singleton clones were defined as clones with 2 or more copies. Clones expanded in unsorted samples were annotated as CD4+, CD8+ or unknown by matching protein sequences in sorted samples from the same patient. Wilcoxon tests on paired samples were used to test diversity changes from C1D1 to C4D1. What TCRdb holds here is the immuneACCESS table cut down to in-frame rearrangements. Part of the clones is not present; checked against another copy, under half of the missing clones reflect an unresolved V gene, and the others are unexplained. That table gives V, J and clone size, and the DNA gave D and trimming. The sample has around 28,000 clones on record, around 80% of them singletons. The ten top clones hold under 1% of the sample.

From cysteine to phenylalanine, the CDR3 is 15 amino acids long. Just the 45-base CDR3 DNA is kept, in frame starting at base 1. Based on the germline V gene (reference sequence), the CDR1 and CDR2 sequences are MNHEY and SMNVEV. V was cut back by 6 bases and J by 0 bases, leaving a gap of 15 bases between them. What the time point label conveys for this sample: cycle 4 day 1 (C4D1), after 5 to 7 weeks of nivolumab. Relapse after autologous stem cell transplantation had occurred in all trial patients, and cohorts A, B and C were distinguished by prior brentuximab vedotin exposure. Magnetic negative selection with a Miltenyi CD4+ T cell isolation kit was used to purify CD4+ T cells from thawed PBMCs. The trial cohort comprised 56 patients with relapsed/refractory classical Hodgkin lymphoma whose best overall responses were complete response, partial response or progressive disease. In the multi-cohort phase II CheckMate 205 trial, trial patients received single-agent nivolumab. An independent review committee assessed best overall response by applying the 2007 International Working Group response criteria. Trial PBMCs were collected immediately before nivolumab initiation (C1D1) and during therapy at cycle 2 day 1 and cycle 4 day 1. Peripheral blood was collected in 8 mL Vacutainer Cell Preparation Tubes, from which PBMCs were isolated by centrifugation and then cryopreserved. Purified CD4+ and CD8+ fractions were prepared only for cases where an additional PBMC sample was available. Magnetically labelled cells were removed on LS columns in a quadroMACS separator, and the flow-through was collected as the purified fraction.

These data belong to a study of PD-1 blockade in classical Hodgkin lymphoma (dated by TCRdb to 2020 to 2021). Context from the whole study: Nivolumab dosing was 3 mg/kg intravenously every 2 weeks, continuing until either disease progression or unacceptable toxicity. To define a peripheral blood immune signature of response to PD-1 blockade in classical Hodgkin lymphoma, the study combined TCR beta sequencing with CyTOF. Broader findings and caveats from the paper: Baseline diversity similar to that of newly diagnosed patients was observed in trial patients achieving complete response, whereas significantly lower diversity was observed in partial responders and progressors. By C4D1, a significant rise was seen in CD4+ TCR diversity but not in CD8+ TCR diversity (p=0.0027 vs p=0.16), and the rise was most apparent among complete responders (p=0.02). The study covered only a single clinical trial cohort, and the causes of the repertoire differences, possibly disease activity or prior therapy, were still not defined. Patients starting nivolumab less than 1 year after ASCT had lower diversity and were excluded from later analyses to avoid confounding by immune reconstitution. Baseline TCR diversity was reported to be lower in newly diagnosed patients than in healthy donors, and even lower in relapsed/refractory patients.

The TCR comes from a human donor with classical Hodgkin lymphoma. The rearrangement combines TRBV27 with TRBJ2-7; tentative D gene TRBD2, with 6 bases matching. The specimen comprised CD4+ T cells from blood, sampled before the fourth cycle of nivolumab. The DNA sequence is TGTGCCAGCAGACCGGGGAGGCTTAGCTCCTACGAGCAGTACTTC. This is translated as CASRPGRLSSYEQYF.